The rows below give T cell receptor beta chains drawn from one sample of a study of CD8+ T cells in alopecia areata. Clones were read by immunoSEQ multiplex PCR, and TCRdb kept only the in-frame ones, dropping some. The sample lists some 190,000 clones, 45% to 75% occurring once. Material: CD4+ T cells sorted from blood, obtained at week 4, from a patient treated with tofacitinib. Receptors originate from a human donor with alopecia areata. Both conserved end residues are part of each CDR3. Fields, in order: CDR3 protein, CDR3 DNA, V gene, D gene, clone size, J gene. A D gene is named only where the DNA matches it firmly. Where a row states a size, it is once, few, many or the class of an expanded clone; other rows omit it.

CASSTYQGYEQYF	TGTGCCAGCTCAACGTACCAGGGCTACGAGCAGTACTTC	TRBV18	.	.	TRBJ2-7
CASGIHKNTEAFF	TGTGCTAGTGGCATCCACAAGAACACTGAAGCTTTCTTT	TRBV12-5	.	.	TRBJ1-1
CSVEVTGVRSGELFF	TGCAGCGTTGAAGTTACAGGGGTTCGATCCGGGGAGCTGTTTTTT	TRBV29-1	TRBD1	.	TRBJ2-2
CASSRTSGSYEQYF	TGTGCCAGCAGTAGGACTAGCGGGAGTTACGAGCAGTACTTC	TRBV7-2	TRBD2	.	TRBJ2-7
CASSGVGGINEQFF	TGTGCCAGCAGTGGGGTCGGTGGTATCAATGAGCAGTTCTTC	TRBV2	.	.	TRBJ2-1
CSVEGGPETQYF	TGCAGCGTTGAAGGTGGGCCAGAGACCCAGTACTTC	TRBV29-1	.	.	TRBJ2-5
CASSLGFQAEAFF	TGTGCCAGCAGTTTGGGTTTCCAGGCTGAAGCTTTCTTT	TRBV28	.	.	TRBJ1-1
CASLAGVAETQYF	TGTGCCAGCCTAGCGGGAGTAGCAGAGACCCAGTACTTC	TRBV7-2	TRBD2	.	TRBJ2-5
CATSGLRDRGRNEQFF	TGTGCCACCAGCGGTTTACGGGACAGGGGGAGGAATGAGCAGTTCTTC	TRBV15	TRBD1	.	TRBJ2-1
CASSLASGFSGANVLTF	TGCGCCAGCAGCTTGGCCAGCGGGTTCTCTGGGGCCAACGTCCTGACTTTC	TRBV5-1	.	.	TRBJ2-6
CAWSDGLGGVRSTQYF	TGTGCCTGGAGTGACGGATTGGGCGGTGTTCGGAGTACGCAGTATTTT	TRBV30	.	.	TRBJ2-3
CASSQDGGLAGLYF	TGTGCCAGCAGCCAAGATGGGGGACTAGCGGGGCTCTACTTC	TRBV4-2	TRBD2	once	TRBJ2-7
CASSPGTGYEQYF	TGTGCCAGCTCGCCCGGGACAGGTTACGAGCAGTACTTC	TRBV18	TRBD1	.	TRBJ2-7
CASSAGLAKNIQYF	TGTGCCAGCAGTGCGGGACTAGCCAAAAACATTCAGTACTTC	TRBV2	.	.	TRBJ2-4
CAWSRDGEQFF	TGTGCCTGGAGTAGGGACGGTGAGCAGTTCTTC	TRBV30	.	few	TRBJ2-1
CSASDGPGYTF	TGCAGTGCTAGTGACGGGCCGGGCTACACCTTC	TRBV20-1	.	.	TRBJ1-2
CASRGTANTEAFF	TGTGCCAGCAGGGGGACGGCGAACACTGAAGCTTTCTTT	TRBV25-1	.	.	TRBJ1-1
CASSQDQGEPNEQFF	TGCGCCAGCAGCCAAGATCAGGGAGAGCCCAATGAGCAGTTCTTC	TRBV4-1	.	.	TRBJ2-1
CASSQGRDYGIQYF	TGTGCCAGCAGCCAAGGACGGGACTACGGCATTCAGTACTTC	TRBV6-1	TRBD2	.	TRBJ2-4
CASSIGLAGVSGEQYF	TGTGCCAGCAGCATTGGACTAGCGGGAGTATCTGGCGAGCAGTACTTC	TRBV5-4	TRBD2	.	TRBJ2-7
CASSVSGTGAYRAEAFF	TGTGCCAGCAGTGTCTCCGGGACAGGGGCCTATCGGGCTGAAGCTTTCTTT	TRBV2	TRBD1	.	TRBJ1-1
CSLSKSSGGGYGYTF	TGCAGCCTATCCAAGTCTTCAGGGGGAGGCTATGGCTACACCTTC	TRBV29-1	TRBD1	.	TRBJ1-2
CASSLGGHGEKLFF	TGTGCCAGCAGCTTAGGGGGGCATGGTGAAAAACTGTTTTTT	TRBV7-8	.	.	TRBJ1-4
CSASRTDPNYGYTF	TGCAGCGCCTCCCGCACGGATCCTAACTATGGCTACACCTTC	TRBV29-1	.	few	TRBJ1-2
CATSRDGGGYTDTQYF	TGTGCCACCAGCAGAGATGGCGGGGGGTACACAGATACGCAGTATTTT	TRBV15	TRBD2	.	TRBJ2-3
CASSPTGNYGYTF	TGTGCCAGCTCACCGACAGGGAACTATGGCTACACCTTC	TRBV18	TRBD1	.	TRBJ1-2